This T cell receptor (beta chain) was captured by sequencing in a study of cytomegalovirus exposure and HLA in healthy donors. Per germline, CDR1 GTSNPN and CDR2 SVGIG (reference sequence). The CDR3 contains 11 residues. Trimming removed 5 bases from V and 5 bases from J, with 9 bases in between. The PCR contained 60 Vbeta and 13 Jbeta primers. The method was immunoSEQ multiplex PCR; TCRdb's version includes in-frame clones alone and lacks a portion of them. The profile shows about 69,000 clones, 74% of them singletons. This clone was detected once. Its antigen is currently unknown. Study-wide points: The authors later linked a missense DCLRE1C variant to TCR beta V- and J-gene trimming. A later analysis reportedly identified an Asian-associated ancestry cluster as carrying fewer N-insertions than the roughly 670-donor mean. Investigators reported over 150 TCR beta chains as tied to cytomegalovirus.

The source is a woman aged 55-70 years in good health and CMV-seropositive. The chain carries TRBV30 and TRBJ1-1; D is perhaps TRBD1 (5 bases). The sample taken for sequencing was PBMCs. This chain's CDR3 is CAWGGNTEAFF. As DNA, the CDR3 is TGTGCCTGGGGGGGGAATACTGAAGCTTTCTTT.